These 22 T cell receptor beta chains were sequenced from one sample in a study of T cells after yellow fever vaccination. TCRdb ran MiXCR on the 5' RACE reads and lists one entry per CDR3 protein. Of approximately 240,000 distinct CDR3 sequences listed, 3.6% are singletons. Specimen: PBMCs, collected 15 days after the yellow fever booster vaccination. These receptors were taken from a man between 18 and 29 years old who received the YFV17D yellow fever vaccine.

This clonotype was observed many times. The genes are TRBV3-1 and TRBJ2-3; a possible D gene is TRBD2 (5 bases). V was shortened by 5 bases and J by 7 bases, with 13 bases between the two germline ends. The CDR3 totals 13 residues. CDR1 and CDR2 (germline): LGHDT, YNNKEL (reference sequence). The CDR3 loop reads CASSSGPGNTQYF. CDR3 nucleotide sequence: TGTGCCAGCAGCTCCGGCCCCGGGAATACGCAGTATTTT.

The table lists this clonotype with many counts. This chain joins TRBV25-1 and TRBJ2-6; D unclear. Germline CDR1 reads MGHDK; CDR2 reads SYGVNS. Trimming stripped 2 bases from V and 2 bases from J, with 7 bases between. This CDR3 spans 15 amino acids. The CDR3 nucleotides are TGTGCCAGCAGTGAAGTTCGTGCTGGGGCCAACGTCCTGACTTTC. Amino acids: CASSEVRAGANVLTF.

V is TRBV9 and J is TRBJ2-7, with 8 bases aligning to TRBD2. With V trimmed by 0 bases and J by 2 bases, 1 base remained unmatched. CDR3 length: 14 amino acids. Germline assignment: CDR1 SGDLS and CDR2 YYNGEE. The chain's CDR3 is CASSVAGGPYEQYF. The CDR3 bases are TGTGCCAGCAGCGTAGCGGGGGGGCCCTACGAGCAGTACTTC. Together with reference TRBV9 and TRBJ2-7, the CDR3 gives the full variable domain: DSGVTQTPKHLITATGQRVTLRCSPRSGDLSVYWYQQSLDQGLQFLIQYYNGEERAKGNILERFSAQQFPDLHSELNLSSLELGDSALYFCASSVAGGPYEQYFGPGTRLTVT.

This clonotype came up many times. The rearrangement joins TRBV5-1 to TRBJ1-5; maybe TRBD1 (5 bases). CDR3 length: 12 residues. Germline V gene lookup returns CDR1 SGHRS and CDR2 YFSETQ. V shed 0 bases and J shed 8 bases, with 6 bases lying between them. CDR3 sequence reads: CASSLEGEPQHF. In DNA, the CDR3 is TGCGCCAGCAGCTTGGAAGGGGAGCCCCAGCATTTT.

Ten or more counts support this clonotype. The genes are TRBV5-1 and TRBJ2-4, with TRBD2 identical over 9 bases. The germline V gene encodes CDR1 SGHRS and CDR2 YFSETQ. The CDR3 loop spans 17 amino acids. The V segment lost 0 bases and the J segment 1 base; nucleotides outside the gene matches: 5. DNA for the CDR3: TGCGCCAGCAGCTTGGCCGCTAGCGGGGCCGCCAAAAACATTCAGTACTTC. Translated: CASSLAASGAAKNIQYF. The variable domain in full, completed from reference TRBV5-1 and TRBJ2-4, reads KAGVTQTPRYLIKTRGQQVTLSCSPISGHRSVSWYQQTPGQGLQFLFEYFSETQRNKGNFPGRFSGRQFSNSRSEMNVSTLELGDSALYLCASSLAASGAAKNIQYFGAGTRLSVL.

This clonotype was recorded at least ten times. The rearrangement uses TRBV12-3 or TRBV12-4 and TRBJ2-1; possibly TRBD2 for D (5 bases). The CDR3 sequence is 16 residues long. V was clipped by 4 bases and J by 4 bases, with 17 bases between them. The CDR3 DNA reads TGTGCCAGCAGTTCCCCCAGGCTAGCAGCGTACAATGAGCAGTTCTTC. Translated, it gives CASSSPRLAAYNEQFF.

This clonotype has at least ten counts. The V and J genes are TRBV7-9 and TRBJ1-1; the D is unclear. Germline V gene lookup returns CDR1 SEHNR and CDR2 FQNEAQ (reference sequence). Trimming removed 5 bases from V and 3 bases from J, with 7 bases in between. The CDR3 has 12 amino acids. CDR3 region: CASSLQDTEAFF. DNA of the CDR3: TGTGCCAGCAGCCTCCAGGACACTGAAGCTTTCTTT.

This clonotype was recorded at least ten times. This chain links TRBV4-1 with TRBJ1-1; 7 nucleotides agree with TRBD1. This CDR3 region has 15 residues. Germline assignment: CDR1 MGHRA and CDR2 YSYEKL. V trimming: 2 bases; J trimming: 4 bases; junction bases outside the gene matches: 7. This CDR3 reads CASSQNQGGSTEAFF. The CDR3 DNA reads TGCGCCAGCAGCCAAAACCAGGGGGGTAGCACTGAAGCTTTCTTT.

This clonotype was seen ten or more times. This rearrangement joins TRBV7-2 to TRBJ2-2; D gene uncertain. Trimming stripped 7 bases from V and 2 bases from J, with 17 bases between. The length of the CDR3 is 16 residues. The germline CDR1 and CDR2 sequences are SGHTA and FQGNSA. The chain's CDR3 is CASNPQATLNTGELFF. CDR3 nucleotide sequence: TGTGCCAGCAACCCTCAGGCAACTTTAAACACCGGGGAGCTGTTTTTT.

Ten or more counts support this clonotype. The chain employs TRBV20-1 and TRBJ1-1; D uncertain. The CDR3 has 11 amino acids. Germline CDR1 is DFQATT and CDR2 is SNEGSKA (reference sequence). Between the trimmed V and J ends, which lost 5 bases and 5 bases, there was a span of 9 bases. The CDR3, as DNA: TGCAGTGCTCCGGATGGTACTGAAGCTTTCTTT. Protein: CSAPDGTEAFF.

This clonotype was picked up many times. The V and J genes are TRBV20-1 and TRBJ1-2; TRBD1 agrees at 10 bases. The J segment lost 4 bases and the V segment lost 5 bases, leaving 10 bases of the junction unmatched. The V gene's germline CDR1 is DFQATT and CDR2 SNEGSKA (reference sequence). The CDR3 contains 15 residues. The CDR3 sequence is CSAPRPGQGIYGYTF. CDR3 nucleotide sequence: TGCAGTGCTCCTAGACCGGGACAGGGGATCTATGGCTACACCTTC.

The rearrangement joins TRBV4-1 to TRBJ2-1; 9 nucleotides align to TRBD1. The germline V gene encodes CDR1 MGHRA and CDR2 YSYEKL. The trim removed 2 bases at V and 0 bases at J, leaving 5 bases unmatched. The CDR3 consists of 17 residues. The CDR3 bases are TGCGCCAGCAGCCAACTGGACAGGGGTTCCTCCTACAATGAGCAGTTCTTC. Encoded protein: CASSQLDRGSSYNEQFF.

This clonotype was seen many times. The chain combines TRBV4-1 with TRBJ2-5; D may be TRBD2 (6 bases). Trimming stripped 4 bases from V and 5 bases from J, with 17 bases between. The CDR3 spans 15 residues. The germline gives CDR1 MGHRA, CDR2 YSYEKL. DNA of the CDR3: TGCGCCAGCAGCCGGCCTACTAGCTCTCGGGAGACCCAGTACTTC. Translated: CASSRPTSSRETQYF.

The V gene is TRBV4-1, the J gene TRBJ1-3; the D is unclear. This CDR3 is 15 amino acids long. From germline, CDR1 is MGHRA and CDR2 YSYEKL. The V gene lost 4 bases and the J gene lost 2 bases, with 12 bases spanning the gap. This CDR3 reads CASSPTLGAGNTIYF. The CDR3 DNA follows: TGCGCCAGCAGCCCGACCCTCGGGGCTGGAAACACCATATATTTT.

This clonotype came up many times. V gene TRBV29-1 combines with J gene TRBJ2-7; 8 bases line up with TRBD1. Germline-derived CDR1 and CDR2 are SQVTM and ANQGSEA. The V and J ends lost 3 bases and 5 bases, in that order; junction bases with no gene match: 3. CDR3 length: 12 amino acids. CDR3 DNA sequence: TGCAGCGTTGACGACAGGGGCGACGAGCAGTACTTC. It yields the protein CSVDDRGDEQYF.

This clonotype was counted ten times or more. This rearrangement joins TRBV5-4 to TRBJ2-1; a weak D match, TRBD2 (7 bases). The CDR3 sequence is 14 residues long. The germline gives CDR1 SGHNT, CDR2 YYREEE (reference sequence). Trimming shortened V by 0 bases and J by 8 bases, and 12 bases separated the two germline ends. CDR3 residues: CASSLGGGVDEQFF. CDR3 sequence (DNA): TGTGCCAGCAGCTTGGGGGGGGGCGTAGATGAGCAGTTCTTC.

This clonotype was picked up many times. The junction and the germline gene differ at one end; a read error may be behind it. This chain links TRBV7-6 with TRBJ2-6; possibly TRBD2 for D (5 bases). The CDR3 is 18 amino acids. Germline values: CDR1 SGHVS, CDR2 FNYEAQ. The CDR3 region is CASSVAVRWEPGANVLTF. CDR3 bases: TGTGCCAGCAGCGTAGCTGTTCGTTGGGAGCCTGGGGCCAACGTCCTGACTTTC.

This clonotype was seen many times. The chain joins TRBV20-1 to TRBJ2-5, with 9 bases fitting TRBD2. Unmatched junction bases numbered 6, after V lost 3 bases and J lost 4 bases. Germline CDR1 reads DFQATT; CDR2 reads SNEGSKA (reference sequence). The length of the CDR3 is 14 residues. The CDR3: CSASLAGLLETQYF. The CDR3 nucleotides are TGCAGTGCTAGCCTAGCGGGGTTATTAGAGACCCAGTACTTC.

This clonotype was observed at least ten times. The chain carries TRBV5-1 and TRBJ2-1; maybe TRBD1 (5 bases). Germline-derived CDR1 and CDR2 are SGHRS and YFSETQ. V lost 6 bases and J 8 bases, leaving 18 bases between the germline ends. The CDR3 extends over 14 amino acids. CDR3: CASTAQARVDEQFF. CDR3 nucleotides: TGCGCCAGCACTGCACAGGCCAGGGTCGATGAGCAGTTCTTC.

This clonotype was observed at least ten times. The chain combines TRBV20-1 with TRBJ2-7; TRBD1 agrees at 10 bases. CDR3 length: 14 residues. The V gene end was trimmed by 3 bases and the J gene end by 5 bases; junction bases not matched to a gene: 7. Germline CDR1 is DFQATT and CDR2 is SNEGSKA (reference sequence). This CDR3 is CSASLPDRGHEQYF. The CDR3 DNA is TGCAGTGCTAGCCTCCCAGACAGGGGGCACGAGCAGTACTTC.

Many counts were recorded for this clonotype. V and J are TRBV7-9 and TRBJ2-5, with D possibly TRBD2 on 5 matching bases. CDR1 is SEHNR, CDR2 FQNEAQ, per germline (reference sequence). The length of the CDR3 is 14 residues. V was cut by 4 bases and J by 2 bases, with 11 bases left in between. The CDR3 region is CASSSKAVQETQYF. As DNA, the CDR3 is TGTGCCAGCAGCTCGAAAGCGGTACAAGAGACCCAGTACTTC.

There are many counts of this clonotype. V is TRBV4-1 and J is TRBJ1-6; D is unresolved. The CDR3 has 16 residues. Germline V gives CDR1 MGHRA, CDR2 YSYEKL. V shed 0 bases and J shed 5 bases, with 11 bases lying between them. This CDR3 is CASSQEWPTDNSPLHF. CDR3 nucleotides: TGCGCCAGCAGCCAAGAATGGCCAACAGATAATTCACCCCTCCACTTT.